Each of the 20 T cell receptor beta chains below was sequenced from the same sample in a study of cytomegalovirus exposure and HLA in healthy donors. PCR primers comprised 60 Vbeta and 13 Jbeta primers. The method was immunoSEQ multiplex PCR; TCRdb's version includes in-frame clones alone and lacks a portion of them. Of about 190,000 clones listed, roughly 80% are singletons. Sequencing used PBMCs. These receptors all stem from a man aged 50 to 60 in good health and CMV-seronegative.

CDR3 protein: CASSLHEGARNTEAFF. For the CDR3, the DNA is TGTGCCAGCAGCTTACACGAGGGGGCGCGTAACACTGAAGCTTTCTTT. V and J are TRBV7-2 and TRBJ1-1; TRBD1 aligns across 7 bases. With V trimmed by 2 bases and J by 2 bases, 8 bases remained unmatched. From germline, CDR1 is SGHTA and CDR2 FQGNSA. CDR3 length: 16 residues.

Written as DNA, the CDR3 is TGTGCCAGTAGTACCACCCACAGGGTTGGTGGTGGCTACACCTTC. Amino acid sequence: CASSTTHRVGGGYTF. V and J are TRBV19 and TRBJ1-2; D may be TRBD1 (6 bases). Trimming took 4 bases from V and 7 from J, leaving 19 bases between them. Germline values: CDR1 LNHDA, CDR2 SQIVND (reference sequence). The CDR3 length is 15 residues.

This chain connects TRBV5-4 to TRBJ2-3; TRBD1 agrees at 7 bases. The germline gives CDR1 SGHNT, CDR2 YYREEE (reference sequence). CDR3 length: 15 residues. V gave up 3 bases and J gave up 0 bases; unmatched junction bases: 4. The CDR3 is CASSSGTASTDTQYF. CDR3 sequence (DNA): TGTGCCAGCAGCTCCGGGACAGCTAGCACAGATACGCAGTATTTT.

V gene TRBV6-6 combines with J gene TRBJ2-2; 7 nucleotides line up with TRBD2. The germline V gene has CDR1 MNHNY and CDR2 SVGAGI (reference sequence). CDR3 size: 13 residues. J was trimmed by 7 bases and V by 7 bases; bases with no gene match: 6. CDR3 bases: TGTGCCAGCAAGGAGGGAGGGGTCGGGGAGCTGTTTTTT. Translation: CASKEGGVGELFF.

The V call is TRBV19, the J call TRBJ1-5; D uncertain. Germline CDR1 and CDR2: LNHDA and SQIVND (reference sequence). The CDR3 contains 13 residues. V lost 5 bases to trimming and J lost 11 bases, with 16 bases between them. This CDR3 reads CASSVQGSTAQHF. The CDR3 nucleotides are TGTGCCAGTAGTGTGCAAGGGAGCACGGCCCAGCATTTT. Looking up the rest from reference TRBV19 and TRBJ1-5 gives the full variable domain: DGGITQSPKYLFRKEGQNVTLSCEQNLNHDAMYWYRQDPGQGLRLIYYSQIVNDFQKGDIAEGYSVSREKKESFPLTVTSAQKNPTAFYLCASSVQGSTAQHFGDGTRLSIL.

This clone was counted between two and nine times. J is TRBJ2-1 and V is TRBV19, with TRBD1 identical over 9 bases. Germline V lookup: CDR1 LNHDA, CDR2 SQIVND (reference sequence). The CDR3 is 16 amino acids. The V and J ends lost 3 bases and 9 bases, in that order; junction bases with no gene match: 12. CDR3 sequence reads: CASSIHSGQGLGEQFF. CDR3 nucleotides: TGTGCCAGTAGTATTCATAGTGGACAGGGGTTAGGTGAGCAGTTCTTC.

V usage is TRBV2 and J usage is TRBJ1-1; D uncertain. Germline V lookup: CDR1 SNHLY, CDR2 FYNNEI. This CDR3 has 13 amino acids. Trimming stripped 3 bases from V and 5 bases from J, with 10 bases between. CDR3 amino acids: CASSDGFGTEAFF. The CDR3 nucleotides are TGTGCCAGCAGTGACGGGTTTGGGACTGAAGCTTTCTTT.

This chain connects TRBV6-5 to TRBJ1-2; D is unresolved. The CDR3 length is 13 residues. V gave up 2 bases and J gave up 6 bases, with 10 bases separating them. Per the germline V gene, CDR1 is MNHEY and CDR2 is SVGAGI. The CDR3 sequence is CASSYGRVDGYTF. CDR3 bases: TGTGCCAGCAGTTACGGGAGGGTGGATGGCTACACCTTC.

CDR3 sequence: CARSGTGGDGYTF. The CDR3 nucleotides are TGTGCCAGATCCGGGACAGGGGGAGATGGCTACACCTTC. This sequence joins TRBV2 and TRBJ1-2; TRBD1 agrees at 11 bases. The CDR3 totals 13 residues. J lost 6 bases, V lost 9 bases, and 6 bases had no gene match. Germline lookup yields CDR1 SNHLY and CDR2 FYNNEI. Full variable domain (outside the CDR3, taken from reference TRBV2 and TRBJ1-2): EPEVTQTPSHQVTQMGQEVILRCVPISNHLYFYWYRQILGQKVEFLVSFYNNEISEKSEIFDDQFSVERPDGSNFTLKIRSTKLEDSAMYFCARSGTGGDGYTFGSGTRLTVV.

The CDR3 coding sequence is TGTGCCAGCAGTTCCGTCGGGCTAGCGGCCCGAAAGACCCAGTACTTC. Amino acids: CASSSVGLAARKTQYF. The V gene is TRBV28, the J gene TRBJ2-5; 7 bases are a match to TRBD2. Looked up from germline, CDR1 is MDHEN and CDR2 is SYDVKM. This CDR3 spans 16 amino acids. Trimming removed 4 bases from V and 6 bases from J; junction bases left unmatched: 14.

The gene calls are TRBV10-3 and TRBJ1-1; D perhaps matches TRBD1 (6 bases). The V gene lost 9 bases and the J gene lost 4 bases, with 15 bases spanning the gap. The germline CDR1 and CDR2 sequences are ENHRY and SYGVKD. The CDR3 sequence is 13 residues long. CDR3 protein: CAIGGGRSTEAFF. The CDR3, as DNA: TGTGCCATAGGGGGGGGGAGAAGCACTGAAGCTTTCTTT.

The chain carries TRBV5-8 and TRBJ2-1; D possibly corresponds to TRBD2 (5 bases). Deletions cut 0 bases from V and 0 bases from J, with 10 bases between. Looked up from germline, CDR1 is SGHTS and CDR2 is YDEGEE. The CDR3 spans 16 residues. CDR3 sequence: CASSLGLASSYNEQFF. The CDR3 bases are TGTGCCAGCAGCTTGGGGCTAGCCAGCTCCTACAATGAGCAGTTCTTC.

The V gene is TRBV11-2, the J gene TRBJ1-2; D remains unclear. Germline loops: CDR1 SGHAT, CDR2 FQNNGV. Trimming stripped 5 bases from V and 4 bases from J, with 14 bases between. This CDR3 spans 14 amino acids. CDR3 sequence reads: CASSPGPRGYGYTF. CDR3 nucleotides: TGTGCCAGCAGCCCAGGACCGCGGGGCTATGGCTACACCTTC.

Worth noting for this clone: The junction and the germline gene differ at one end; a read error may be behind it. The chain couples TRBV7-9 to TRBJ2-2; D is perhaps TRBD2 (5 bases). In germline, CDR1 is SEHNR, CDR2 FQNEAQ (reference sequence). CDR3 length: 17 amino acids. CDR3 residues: CSSSSMVVGVYPGELFF. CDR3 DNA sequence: TGTTCCAGCAGCTCAATGGTGGTGGGAGTGTATCCCGGGGAGCTGTTTTTT.

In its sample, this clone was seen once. The CDR3 coding sequence is TGTGCCATCTCCGGGACAGTGAACACCGGGGAGCTGTTTTTT. Amino acids: CAISGTVNTGELFF. The J gene is TRBJ2-2, the V gene TRBV5-4, with TRBD1 matching over 7 bases. This CDR3 has 14 amino acids. CDR1 and CDR2 (germline): SGHNT, YYREEE (reference sequence). V gave up 9 bases and J gave up 1 base; unmatched junction bases: 6.

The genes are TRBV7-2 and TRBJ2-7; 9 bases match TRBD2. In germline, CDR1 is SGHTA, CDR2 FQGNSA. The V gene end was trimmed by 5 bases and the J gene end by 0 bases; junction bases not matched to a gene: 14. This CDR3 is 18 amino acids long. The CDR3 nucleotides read TGTGCCAGCAGCCGCGCGAGGGAGGCTAGCGGGACCTCCTACGAGCAGTACTTC. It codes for CASSRAREASGTSYEQYF.

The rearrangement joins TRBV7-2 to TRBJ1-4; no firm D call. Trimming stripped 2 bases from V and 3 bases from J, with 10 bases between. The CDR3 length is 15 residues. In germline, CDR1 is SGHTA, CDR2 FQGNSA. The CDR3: CASSLNGLANEKLFF. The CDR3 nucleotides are TGTGCCAGCAGCTTAAATGGCTTGGCTAATGAAAAACTGTTTTTT.

CDR3 in amino acids: CASSVSGPYFTGELFF. The CDR3 DNA reads as TGTGCCAGCAGCGTTAGCGGGCCTTACTTCACCGGGGAGCTGTTTTTT. The rearrangement uses TRBV28 and TRBJ2-2; 7 positions match TRBD2. CDR3 length equals 16 residues. Germline V gene sequence: CDR1 MDHEN, CDR2 SYDVKM. The trim removed 6 bases at V and 4 bases at J, leaving 11 bases unmatched.

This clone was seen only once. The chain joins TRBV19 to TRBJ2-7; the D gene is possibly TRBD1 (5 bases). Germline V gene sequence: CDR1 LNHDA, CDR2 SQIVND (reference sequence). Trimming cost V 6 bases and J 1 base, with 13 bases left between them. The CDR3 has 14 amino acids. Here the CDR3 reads CASRTTRQSYEQYF. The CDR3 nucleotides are TGTGCCAGTAGGACAACCCGACAGTCCTACGAGCAGTACTTC. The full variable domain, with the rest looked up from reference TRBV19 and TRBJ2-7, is DGGITQSPKYLFRKEGQNVTLSCEQNLNHDAMYWYRQDPGQGLRLIYYSQIVNDFQKGDIAEGYSVSREKKESFPLTVTSAQKNPTAFYLCASRTTRQSYEQYFGPGTRLTVT.

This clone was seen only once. The CDR3: CASSDAGTTNEKLFF. The CDR3 DNA reads TGTGCCAGCAGTGACGCCGGGACAACTAATGAAAAACTGTTTTTT. This chain connects TRBV6-1 to TRBJ1-4; no clear D. Germline CDR1 and CDR2: MNHNS and SASEGT. The CDR3 has 15 residues. The ends were cut back, 3 bases at V and 0 bases at J, with 8 bases in the middle.